This T cell receptor (beta chain) was observed in a study of CD8+ T cells in alopecia areata (dated by TCRdb to the late 2010s). For context, the study as a whole: Treated patients were enrolled in an open-label pilot trial of oral tofacitinib at 5 to 10 mg twice daily for moderate-to-severe alopecia areata. RNA was extracted with the PAXgene miRNA kit for fixed scalp, the miRNeasy kit for PBMCs, and the RNeasy kit for mouse skin. TCRbeta CDR3 regions were amplified by immunoSEQ multiplex PCR with 35 Vbeta forward and 13 Jbeta reverse primers. Human TCRbeta sequencing covered scalp tissue and sorted CD4+ and CD8+ peripheral blood T cells from patchy and totalis/universalis alopecia areata patients and healthy controls. Biopsies were taken from tofacitinib-treated patients at baseline and again at 4 and 24 weeks into treatment, and several of those patients also had a later scalp biopsy. Tofacitinib was given for 6 to 18 months, followed by 6 months of follow-up off drug to assess delayed response and recurrence. Scalp clonality was compared among normal scalp (n=4), patchy alopecia areata scalp (n=8), and alopecia totalis/universalis scalp (n=8). In both human patients and the C3H/HeJ mouse model, the study applied high-throughput TCRbeta sequencing to look at T cell clonal expansion in alopecia areata.

Worth noting for this clone: What this receptor recognizes is not known. Base qualities are not at hand, and no much larger clone is one base apart.

To prepare the library, the immunoSEQ multiplex PCR assay was applied. RNA was extracted from all samples and reverse transcribed into cDNA as template for TCR sequencing. First-strand cDNA was synthesized with SuperScript III using a 2:1 mix of oligo-dT and random hexamers. Amplification bias was assessed with a synthetic immune receptor repertoire, and residual bias was removed computationally. On the study's bioinformatics: Raw reads were preprocessed to remove errors, and CDR3 was defined by IMGT conventions from the conserved cysteine to phenylalanine. Clonality was computed by normalizing Shannon entropy by log2 of the number of productive unique TCRs and subtracting the result from 1. CD4 or CD8 identity of scalp clones was inferred by cross-referencing scalp TCRbeta sequences with sorted blood CD4 and CD8 repertoires. TCRdb carries this immuneACCESS record with in-frame sequences only. Its versions omit some clonotypes, under half of them owing to an unresolved V gene in the studies checked, with the rest unexplained. That table furnishes V, J and clone size, whereas the DNA furnished D and trimming. This sample comprises 170,000 or so clones, approximately 59% of them detected only once. Together, the top ten hold over 12% of the sample.

General conclusions and limits of the study: Compared with normal scalp, lesional scalp had higher clonality and more expanded CD8+ clones, particularly in alopecia totalis/universalis, a pattern that suggests antigenic drive. Resident alphabeta T cells in normal human skin are also sequenced, complicating scalp TCR repertoire analysis, unlike mouse skin dominated by gammadelta T cells. Shared TCR sequences between patients were less evident than in mice, which may be partly attributable to HLA diversity in the patient population.

Interpreted using the paper, the time point label stands for: baseline before oral tofacitinib. Peripheral blood and lesional scalp punch biopsies were obtained from patients with alopecia areata. PBMCs were isolated by density centrifugation and stained for CD3, CD4 and CD8, and CD4+ and CD8+ T cells were sorted on a FACSAria. The sequencing here drew on CD4+ T cells sorted from blood, taken at week 0. The TCR sequence derives from a human donor with alopecia areata.

The DNA sequence reads TGTGCCTGGAAATGGGGAGTCACTGAAGCTTTCTTT. Protein translation: CAWKWGVTEAFF. The rearrangement joined TRBV30 to TRBJ1-1; confidence is insufficient to name the D gene. The CDR3 spans 12 residues, from the cysteine through the phenylalanine. The only DNA kept is the CDR3, 36 bases in frame from the first base. V gives up 4 bases and J gives up 4 bases, and the segment between their germline ends measures 10 bases. CDR1 and CDR2, looked up from the germline V gene (reference sequence), are GTSNPN and SVGIG.